What follows describes a single T cell receptor (beta chain). Its antigen is undetermined. Repertoires were generated with immunoSEQ multiplex PCR, while TCRdb's copy carries only in-frame clones and drops some. Here the sample spans around 110,000 clones, around 92% being singletons. The data stem from a study of graft-versus-host responses after intestinal transplantation. The germline CDR1 and CDR2 sequences are LGHNA and YNFKEQ. This CDR3 has 19 residues. With 1 base removed from V and 2 bases from J, the gap between germline ends came to 18 bases. Study-wide points: Graft-donor T cell macrochimerism coincided with high graft-versus-host to host-versus-graft clonal ratios in allografts.

The clonotype was recovered from a human donor who was the organ donor for an intestinal transplant. The chain carries TRBV4-2 and TRBJ2-6; D might be TRBD1 (9 bases). The sequencing here drew on unstimulated CD8+ T cells sorted from spleen or lymph node cells, taken before transplant. The CDR3 region is CASSQVAGQGFPGANVLTF. The CDR3 nucleotides read TGTGCCAGCAGCCAAGTAGCGGGACAGGGATTCCCTGGGGCCAACGTCCTGACTTTC.